The table lists the clone carrying this TCR beta chain with many counts. What it binds is unknown. Researchers prepared the TCRbeta library using unique molecular identifiers, the study reports. One entry per CDR3 protein results from TCRdb running MiXCR on the PCR reads. The table shows a few hundred thousand distinct CDR3 sequences, with about 7% occurring only once. This entry comes from a study of T-cell reconstitution after alpha-beta-depleted transplantation in children. General study points: It was reported that alpha-beta T cells came from several hundred expanded graft clones (about two months after transplant). It was newly produced T cells that mostly accounted for T-cell counts and diversity one year after transplant. Surviving recipient T cells and thymic progenitors produced the high day-60 TCRbeta diversity seen in some patients.

Germline V gives CDR1 DFQATT, CDR2 SNEGSKA (reference sequence). The CDR3 covers 12 residues. Trimming removed 2 bases at V and 8 bases at J, with 12 bases between. The sequence came from a boy younger than 10 with acute lymphoblastic leukemia, due to receive a stem cell transplant. This chain connects TRBV20-1 to TRBJ1-2; a possible D gene is TRBD1 (5 bases). This sample comprised PBMCs, obtained before TCRalphabeta/CD19-depleted stem cell transplant. CDR3 nucleotide sequence: TGCAGTGCTAGATGGGACTCGGACGGCTACACCTTC. It specifies CSARWDSDGYTF.